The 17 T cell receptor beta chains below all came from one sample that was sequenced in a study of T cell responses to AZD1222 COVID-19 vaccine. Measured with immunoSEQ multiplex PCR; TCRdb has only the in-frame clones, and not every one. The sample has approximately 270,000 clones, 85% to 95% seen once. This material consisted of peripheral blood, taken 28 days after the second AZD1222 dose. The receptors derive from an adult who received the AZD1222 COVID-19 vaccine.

The chain's CDR3 is CASSATGTAFGETQYF. As DNA, the CDR3 is TGCGCCAGCAGCGCGACCGGGACAGCCTTTGGAGAGACCCAGTACTTC. The chain employs TRBV5-1 and TRBJ2-5; 7 positions agree with TRBD1. Germline CDR1 reads SGHRS; CDR2 reads YFSETQ. Trimming took 4 bases from V and 4 from J; bases not matched to a gene: 13. The CDR3 runs to 16 residues.

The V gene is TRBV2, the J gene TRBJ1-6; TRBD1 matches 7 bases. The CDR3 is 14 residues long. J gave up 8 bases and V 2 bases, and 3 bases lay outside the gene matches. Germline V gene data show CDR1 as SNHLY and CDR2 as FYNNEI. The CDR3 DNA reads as TGTGCCAGCAGTGAACGGGACAGAGATTCACCCCTCCACTTT. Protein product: CASSERDRDSPLHF.

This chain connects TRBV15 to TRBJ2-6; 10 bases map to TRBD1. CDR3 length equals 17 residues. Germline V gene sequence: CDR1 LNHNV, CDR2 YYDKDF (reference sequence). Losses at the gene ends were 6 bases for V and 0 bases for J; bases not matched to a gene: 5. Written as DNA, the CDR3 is TGTGCCACCAGGATAGGACAGGGGGGCTCTGGGGCCAACGTCCTGACTTTC. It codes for CATRIGQGGSGANVLTF.

The CDR3 sequence is CASSFGEKETQYF. The CDR3 coding sequence is TGTGCCAGCAGCTTCGGCGAGAAAGAGACCCAGTACTTC. V is TRBV11-2 and J is TRBJ2-5, with D unresolved. Germline lookup yields CDR1 SGHAT and CDR2 FQNNGV. With 3 bases removed from V and 3 bases from J, the gap between germline ends came to 8 bases. This CDR3 comprises 13 residues.

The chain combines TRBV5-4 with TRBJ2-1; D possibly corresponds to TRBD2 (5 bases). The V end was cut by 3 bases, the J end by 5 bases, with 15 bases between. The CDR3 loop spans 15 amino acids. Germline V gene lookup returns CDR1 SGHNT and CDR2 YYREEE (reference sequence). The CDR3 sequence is CASSSRLAMDNEQFF. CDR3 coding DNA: TGTGCCAGCAGCTCGCGTCTAGCTATGGACAATGAGCAGTTCTTC.

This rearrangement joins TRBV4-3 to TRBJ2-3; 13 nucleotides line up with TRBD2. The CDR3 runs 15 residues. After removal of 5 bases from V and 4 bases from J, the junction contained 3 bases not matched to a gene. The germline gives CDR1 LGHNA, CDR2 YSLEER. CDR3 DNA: TGCGCCAGCAGCAAAGGACTAGCGGGGGCAGATACGCAGTATTTT. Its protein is CASSKGLAGADTQYF.

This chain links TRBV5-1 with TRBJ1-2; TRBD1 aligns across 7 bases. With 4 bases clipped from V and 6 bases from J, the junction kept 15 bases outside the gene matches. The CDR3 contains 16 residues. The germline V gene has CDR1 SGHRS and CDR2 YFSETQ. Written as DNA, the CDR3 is TGCGCCAGCAGCGCACGAACCCAACAGGGGTCGGATGGCTACACCTTC. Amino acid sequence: CASSARTQQGSDGYTF.

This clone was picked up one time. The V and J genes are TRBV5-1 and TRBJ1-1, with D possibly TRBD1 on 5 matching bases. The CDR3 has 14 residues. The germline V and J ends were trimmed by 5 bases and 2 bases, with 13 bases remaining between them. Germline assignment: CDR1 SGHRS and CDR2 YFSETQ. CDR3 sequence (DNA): TGCGCCAGCAGTAATACAGGCGGTAACACTGAAGCTTTCTTT. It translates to CASSNTGGNTEAFF.

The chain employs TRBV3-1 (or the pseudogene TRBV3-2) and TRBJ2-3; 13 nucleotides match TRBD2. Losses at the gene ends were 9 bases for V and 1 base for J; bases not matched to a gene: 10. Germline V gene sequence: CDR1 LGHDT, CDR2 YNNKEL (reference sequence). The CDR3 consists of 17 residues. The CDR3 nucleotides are TGTGCCAGTGGTGGACTAGCGGGGGCCGAACGCACAGATACGCAGTATTTT. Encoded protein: CASGGLAGAERTDTQYF.

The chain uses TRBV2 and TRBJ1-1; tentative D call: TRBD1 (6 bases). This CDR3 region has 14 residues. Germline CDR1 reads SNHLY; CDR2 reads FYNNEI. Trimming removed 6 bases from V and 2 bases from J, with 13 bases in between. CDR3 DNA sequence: TGTGCCAGCAGAGATAACAGGGATAACACTGAAGCTTTCTTT. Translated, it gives CASRDNRDNTEAFF. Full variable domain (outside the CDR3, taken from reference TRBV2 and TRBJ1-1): EPEVTQTPSHQVTQMGQEVILRCVPISNHLYFYWYRQILGQKVEFLVSFYNNEISEKSEIFDDQFSVERPDGSNFTLKIRSTKLEDSAMYFCASRDNRDNTEAFFGQGTRLTVV.

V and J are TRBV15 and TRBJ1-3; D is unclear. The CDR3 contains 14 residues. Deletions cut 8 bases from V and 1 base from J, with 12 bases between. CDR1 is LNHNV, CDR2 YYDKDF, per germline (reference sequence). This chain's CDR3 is CATGMVGSGNTIYF. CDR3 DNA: TGTGCCACCGGGATGGTAGGTTCTGGAAACACCATATATTTT.

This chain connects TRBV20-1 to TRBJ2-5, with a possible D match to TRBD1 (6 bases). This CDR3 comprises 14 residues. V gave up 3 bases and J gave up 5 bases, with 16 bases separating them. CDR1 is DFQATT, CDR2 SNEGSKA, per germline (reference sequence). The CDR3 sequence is CSASAEQGWETQYF. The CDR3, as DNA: TGCAGTGCTAGTGCGGAACAGGGCTGGGAGACCCAGTACTTC.

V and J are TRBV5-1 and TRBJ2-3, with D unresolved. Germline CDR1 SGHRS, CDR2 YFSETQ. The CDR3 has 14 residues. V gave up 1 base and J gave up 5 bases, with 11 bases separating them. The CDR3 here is CASSLRQAVDTQYF. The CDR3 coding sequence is TGCGCCAGCAGCTTGCGGCAGGCGGTAGATACGCAGTATTTT.

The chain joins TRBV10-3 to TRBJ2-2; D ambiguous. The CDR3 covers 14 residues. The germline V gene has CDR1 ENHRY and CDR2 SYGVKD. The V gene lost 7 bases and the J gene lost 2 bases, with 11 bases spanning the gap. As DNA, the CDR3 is TGTGCCATCACCAATGGCGGAAACACCGGGGAGCTGTTTTTT. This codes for CAITNGGNTGELFF.

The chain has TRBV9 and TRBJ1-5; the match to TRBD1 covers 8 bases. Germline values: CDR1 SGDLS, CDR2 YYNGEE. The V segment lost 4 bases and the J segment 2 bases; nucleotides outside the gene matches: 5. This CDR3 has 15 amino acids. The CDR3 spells CASSPQGARNQPQHF. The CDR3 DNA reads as TGTGCCAGCAGCCCCCAGGGGGCTCGCAATCAGCCCCAGCATTTT.

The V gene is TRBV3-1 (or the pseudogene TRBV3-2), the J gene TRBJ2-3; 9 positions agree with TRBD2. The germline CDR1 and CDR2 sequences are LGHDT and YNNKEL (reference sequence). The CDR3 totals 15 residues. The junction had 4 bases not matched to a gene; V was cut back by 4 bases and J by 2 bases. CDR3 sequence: CASSPSGIHTDTQYF. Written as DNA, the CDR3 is TGTGCCAGCAGCCCTAGCGGGATTCACACAGATACGCAGTATTTT.

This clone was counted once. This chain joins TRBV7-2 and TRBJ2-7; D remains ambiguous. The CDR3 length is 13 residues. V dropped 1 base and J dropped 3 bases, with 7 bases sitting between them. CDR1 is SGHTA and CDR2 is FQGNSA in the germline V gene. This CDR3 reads CASSLGVYYEQYF. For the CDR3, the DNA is TGTGCCAGCAGCTTAGGAGTCTACTACGAGCAGTACTTC.